This T cell receptor (beta chain) was obtained from a study of T cells after yellow fever vaccination. The overall study: Fractions of limited cellularity were prepared by means of SMART-Seq v4 Ultra Low Input.

The study's findings and limits: Subsequent booster samples again held most clones from primary vaccination (more than 95% CD4, nearly 90% CD8). Within FACS-sorted repertoires, abundant clonotypes contaminating from the bulk population could be present.

Details on this clonotype: The antigen is unknown.

UMIs and a universal primer site were added when TCR cDNA was made by 5'RACE template switching. MiXCR, applied by TCRdb to the 5' RACE reads, yields one record per CDR3 protein. The sample includes around 550,000 distinct CDR3 sequences, 15% to 20% of them seen just once. Trimming removed 4 bases at V and 8 bases at J, with 17 bases between. CDR3 length: 15 amino acids. The germline V gene encodes CDR1 LNHNV and CDR2 YYDKDF (reference sequence). The rearrangement joins TRBV15 to TRBJ1-4; TRBD1 is a possible D gene (5 bases). The source is a man in his thirties or forties who received the YFV17D yellow fever vaccine. The sequenced sample was PBMCs, obtained 15 days after the yellow fever booster vaccination. The CDR3 DNA sequence: TGTGCCACCAGCAATTGGGGCCAATCGGAAGAAAAACTGTTTTTT. This translates into CATSNWGQSEEKLFF.